This T cell receptor (beta chain) was sequenced in a study of CD8+CD57+ T cells in acquired aplastic anemia. Study details: When averaged, DNA from sorted CD4+ and CD8+ cells came to 2.5 to 3.5 ug.

The patients chosen for sequencing had shown expansion of CD8+CD57+ cells (detected by flow cytometry). A severe acquired aplastic anemia diagnosis applied to all patients. Patients were therapy-naive when their blood was sampled. On this clonotype: One end of the junction does not line up with germline, which may come from a read error.

Profiling of TCR beta VDJ combinations and CDR3 sequences used genomic DNA as template. Using its own MiXCR run on the reads, TCRdb lists one record per CDR3 protein. The data contain roughly 170,000 distinct CDR3 sequences, around 50% of them singletons. What was sequenced was sorted CD4+, CD8+, or CD8+CD57+ T cells (not recorded which) from PBMCs. This receptor was taken from a human donor with aplastic anemia.

The CDR3 nucleotides read TGTGCCACCCCGACAGGCCCTTGCCCAGACACGCAGTCTTTT. Amino acids: CATPTGPCPDTQSF. The rearrangement uses TRBV24-1 and TRBJ2-3; possibly TRBD1 for D (6 bases). The CDR3 runs to 14 residues. Looked up from germline, CDR1 is KGHDR and CDR2 is SFDVKD.